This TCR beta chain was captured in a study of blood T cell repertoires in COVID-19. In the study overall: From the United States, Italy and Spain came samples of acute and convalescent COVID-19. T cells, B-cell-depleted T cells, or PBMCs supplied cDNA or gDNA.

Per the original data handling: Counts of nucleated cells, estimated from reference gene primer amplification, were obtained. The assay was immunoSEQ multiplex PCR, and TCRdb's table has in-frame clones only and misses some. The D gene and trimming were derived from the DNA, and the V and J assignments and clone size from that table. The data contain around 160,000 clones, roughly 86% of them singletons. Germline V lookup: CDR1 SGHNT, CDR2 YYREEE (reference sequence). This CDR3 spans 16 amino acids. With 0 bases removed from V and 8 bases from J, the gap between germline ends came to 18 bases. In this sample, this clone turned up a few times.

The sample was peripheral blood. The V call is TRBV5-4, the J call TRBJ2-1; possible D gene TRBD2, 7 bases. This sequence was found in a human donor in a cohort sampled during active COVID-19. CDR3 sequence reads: CASSLGKAGAGYEQFF. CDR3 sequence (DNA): TGTGCCAGCAGCTTGGGCAAGGCGGGGGCTGGTTATGAGCAGTTCTTC. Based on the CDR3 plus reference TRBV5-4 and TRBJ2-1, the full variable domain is ETGVTQSPTHLIKTRGQQVTLRCSSQSGHNTVSWYQQALGQGPQFIFQYYREEENGRGNFPPRFSGLQFPNYSSELNVNALELDDSALYLCASSLGKAGAGYEQFFGPGTRLTVL.